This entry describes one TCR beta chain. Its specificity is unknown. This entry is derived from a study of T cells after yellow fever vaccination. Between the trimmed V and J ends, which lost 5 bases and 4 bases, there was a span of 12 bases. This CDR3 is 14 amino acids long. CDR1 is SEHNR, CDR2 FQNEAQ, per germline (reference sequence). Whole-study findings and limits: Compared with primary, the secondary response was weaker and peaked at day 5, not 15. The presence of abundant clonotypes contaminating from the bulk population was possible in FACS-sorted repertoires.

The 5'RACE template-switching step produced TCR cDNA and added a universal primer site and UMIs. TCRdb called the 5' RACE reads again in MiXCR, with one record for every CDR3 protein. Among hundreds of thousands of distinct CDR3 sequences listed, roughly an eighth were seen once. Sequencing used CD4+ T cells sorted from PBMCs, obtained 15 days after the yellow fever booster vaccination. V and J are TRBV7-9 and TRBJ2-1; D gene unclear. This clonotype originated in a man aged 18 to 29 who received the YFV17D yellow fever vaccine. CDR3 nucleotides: TGTGCCAGCAGCCGGCGGACCTTGTACAATGAGCAGTTCTTC. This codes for CASSRRTLYNEQFF. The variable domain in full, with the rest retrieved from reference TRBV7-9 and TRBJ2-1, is DTGVSQNPRHKITKRGQNVTFRCDPISEHNRLYWYRQTLGQGPEFLTYFQNEAQLEKSRLLSDRFSAERPKGSFSTLEIQRTEQGDSAMYLCASSRRTLYNEQFFGPGTRLTVL.